This TCR beta chain stems from a study of blood T cell repertoires in COVID-19 (dated by TCRdb to the early 2020s). Background for the entire study: Samples from collaborators originated in the United States, Italy and Spain and spanned both the acute and convalescent phases of COVID-19. The prospective study material was composed of cDNA or gDNA derived from T cells, B-cell-depleted T cells, or PBMCs. Subjects who had been exposed to COVID-19, were actively infected with it, or had recovered from it provided the deeply sampled blood TCRbeta repertoires that made up the dataset. The repertoires were made available in a free public database intended to serve as a resource for research on the immune response to SARS-CoV-2. Samples came from the ongoing ImmuneRACE study (first 160 participants) plus 1,254 subjects from 6 global collaborators. Nearly every sample came with metadata listing a de-identified subject ID, COVID-19 status, age in years and sex. HLA class I and class II types, where available, came from metadata supplied by the sample provider rather than from assay-based typing. Beyond this particular receptor, the publication reports: Clinical and demographic metadata were provided uncurated, with the amount varying by source and participant.

In regard to this clone: It has no known antigen specificity. Qualities for individual bases were not recorded, and no much larger clone is one base off.

TCRbeta CDR3 regions were amplified from genomic DNA by means of the immunoSEQ Assay, a bias-controlled multiplex PCR. The study's processing was this. Within the assay, amplification of reference gene primers was used to estimate how many nucleated cells each sample contained. To quantify the absolute abundance of each unique TCRbeta CDR3 rearrangement, sequence reads were collapsed and filtered. For each sample, productive Simpson clonality was calculated as the square root of Simpson's diversity index over productive rearrangements. As stored in TCRdb, this immuneACCESS dataset retains in-frame rearrangements with V and J assigned. A fraction of the clones does not appear; measured against another copy, unresolved V genes explain less than half of the discrepancy, and the remainder lacks a known reason. Clone size and the V and J calls come from that table; the DNA yielded D and trimming. The sample table holds around 250,000 clones, of which around 83% were seen once. 3.5% to 4% of the sample belongs to the ten largest clones.

Whole blood was collected in K2EDTA tubes by collaborating institutions according to the institutions' own protocols. Collaborator samples were shipped for TCRbeta analysis as frozen whole blood, isolated PBMCs, or DNA extracted from either sample type. The germline ends are 10 bases apart after V is trimmed by 6 bases and J by 4 bases. CDR1 and CDR2 are read off the germline V gene as MNHEY and SVGAGI. Its CDR3 holds 12 amino acids, cysteine through phenylalanine. The only DNA kept is the CDR3, 36 bases in frame from the first base. The receptor was isolated from a man aged 18 to 29 with active or convalescent COVID-19. The sequenced sample consisted of peripheral blood. The rearranged segments are TRBV6-5 and TRBJ2-7; perhaps TRBD1 is the D gene, with 5 bases matching. Read as DNA, the sequence is TGTGCCAGCAGCTTCGACAGTTACGAGCAGTACTTC. This is translated as CASSFDSYEQYF.